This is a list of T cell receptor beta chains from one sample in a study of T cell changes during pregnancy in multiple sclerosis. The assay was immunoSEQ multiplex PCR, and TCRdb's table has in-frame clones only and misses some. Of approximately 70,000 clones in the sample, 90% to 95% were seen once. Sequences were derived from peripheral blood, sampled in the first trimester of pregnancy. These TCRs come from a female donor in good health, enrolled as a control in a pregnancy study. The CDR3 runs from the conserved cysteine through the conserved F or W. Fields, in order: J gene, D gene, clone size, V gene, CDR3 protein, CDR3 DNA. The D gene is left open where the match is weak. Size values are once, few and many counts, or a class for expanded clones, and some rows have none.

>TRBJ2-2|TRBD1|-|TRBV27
CASGPGDRSNTGELFF
TGTGCCAGCGGCCCCGGGGACAGGTCGAACACCGGGGAGCTGTTTTTT
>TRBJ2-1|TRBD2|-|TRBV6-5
CASSYSGLAYYEQFF
TGTGCCAGCAGTTACTCGGGACTAGCTTACTATGAGCAGTTCTTC
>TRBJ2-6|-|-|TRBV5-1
CASSPPWAANVLTF
TGCGCCAGCAGCCCACCTTGGGCGGCCAACGTCCTGACTTTC
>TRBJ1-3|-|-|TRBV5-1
CASSPQAGNTIYF
TGCGCCAGCAGCCCGCAAGCCGGAAACACCATATATTTT
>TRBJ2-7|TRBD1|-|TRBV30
CAWSPWTGVFYEQYF
TGTGCCTGGAGTCCATGGACAGGGGTCTTTTACGAGCAGTACTTC
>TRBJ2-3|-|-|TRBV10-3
CAISLVQGGSSRNTTDTQYF
TGTGCCATCAGCCTAGTACAGGGCGGGTCTAGCAGGAATACCACAGATACGCAGTATTTT
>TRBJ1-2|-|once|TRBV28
CASLTGVGYTF
TGTGCCAGCCTAACCGGGGTCGGCTACACCTTC
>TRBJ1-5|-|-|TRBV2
CASSERWSQPQHF
TGTGCCAGCAGTGAAAGGTGGAGTCAGCCCCAGCATTTT
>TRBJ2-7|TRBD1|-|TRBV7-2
CASSSRQGPSYEQYF
TGTGCCAGCAGCTCAAGACAGGGGCCCTCCTACGAGCAGTACTTC
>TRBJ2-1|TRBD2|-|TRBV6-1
CASGLSGGAYNEQFF
TGTGCCAGCGGGTTAAGCGGGGGGGCCTACAATGAGCAGTTCTTC
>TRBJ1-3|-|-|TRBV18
CASSPRLQGSGNTIYF
TGTGCCAGCTCGCCACGACTCCAGGGCTCTGGAAACACCATATATTTT
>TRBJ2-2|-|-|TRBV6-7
CAPKERQSNTGELFF
TGTGCCCCCAAGGAGCGGCAGTCCAACACCGGGGAGCTGTTTTTT
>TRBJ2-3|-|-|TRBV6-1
CASSEGLGTDTQYF
TGTGCCAGCAGTGAAGGTCTCGGCACAGATACGCAGTATTTT
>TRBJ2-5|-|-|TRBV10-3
CAISAKQGPGETQYF
TGTGCCATCAGTGCGAAACAGGGCCCGGGGGAGACCCAGTACTTC
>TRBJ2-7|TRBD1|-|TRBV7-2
CASSVIRDRVHEQYF
TGTGCCAGCAGCGTGATCCGGGACAGGGTACACGAGCAGTACTTC
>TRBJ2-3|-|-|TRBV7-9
CATPVPDTQYF
TGTGCCACCCCTGTCCCAGATACGCAGTATTTT
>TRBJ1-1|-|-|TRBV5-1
CASSLVQGRNTEAFF
TGCGCCAGCAGCTTGGTCCAGGGGAGGAACACTGAAGCTTTCTTT
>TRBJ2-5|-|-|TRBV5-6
CASSLAGLSDEETQYF
TGTGCCAGCAGCTTGGCAGGATTATCCGACGAAGAGACCCAGTACTTC
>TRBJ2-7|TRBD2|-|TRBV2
CASSDPIAGLTYEQYF
TGTGCCAGCAGTGACCCCATAGCGGGACTCACCTACGAGCAGTACTTC
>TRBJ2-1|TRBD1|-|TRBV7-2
CASSLWQGADLQFF
TGTGCCAGCAGCTTATGGCAGGGGGCAGACCTCCAATTCTTC
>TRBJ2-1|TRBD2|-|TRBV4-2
CASSRTSSNEQFF
TGTGCCAGCAGCCGGACTAGCAGCAATGAGCAGTTCTTC
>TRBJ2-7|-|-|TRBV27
CASSSLGRLGSLEYF
TGTGCCAGCAGTAGCTTAGGGAGGTTGGGCTCTTTGGAGTACTTC
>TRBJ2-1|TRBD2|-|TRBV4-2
CASSQDVGLASNEQFF
TGTGCCAGCAGCCAAGATGTGGGACTAGCCTCCAATGAGCAGTTCTTC
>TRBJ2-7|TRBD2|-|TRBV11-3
CASSFAGEYEQYF
TGTGCCAGCAGCTTTGCGGGAGAGTACGAGCAGTACTTC
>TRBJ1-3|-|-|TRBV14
CASSQVGAGNTIYF
TGTGCCAGCAGCCAAGTGGGAGCTGGAAACACCATATATTTT
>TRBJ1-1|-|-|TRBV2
CASGFRGAEAFF
TGTGCCAGCGGGTTCAGGGGTGCTGAAGCTTTCTTT
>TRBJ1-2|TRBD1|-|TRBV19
CASTRSPGQGYYGYTF
TGTGCCAGTACTCGATCCCCGGGACAGGGTTACTATGGCTACACCTTC
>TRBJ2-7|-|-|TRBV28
CASSAWPSSGYEQYF
TGTGCCAGCAGCGCTTGGCCTAGTTCGGGCTACGAGCAGTACTTC
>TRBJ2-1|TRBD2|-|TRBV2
CASSREAVNEQFF
TGTGCCAGCAGCCGGGAGGCGGTTAATGAGCAGTTCTTC
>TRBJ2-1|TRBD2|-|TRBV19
CASSIDPPAGGHNEQFF
TGTGCCAGTAGTATAGATCCCCCAGCGGGAGGCCACAATGAGCAGTTCTTC
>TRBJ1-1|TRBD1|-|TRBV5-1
CASSLGQGVTEAFF
TGCGCCAGCAGCCTGGGGCAGGGGGTCACTGAAGCTTTCTTT
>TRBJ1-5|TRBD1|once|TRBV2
CASRLGTDSNQPQHF
TGTGCCAGCAGGTTGGGGACAGATAGCAATCAGCCCCAGCATTTT
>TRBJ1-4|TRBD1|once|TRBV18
CASSPLGQGDEKLFF
TGTGCCAGCTCACCACTTGGACAGGGAGATGAAAAACTGTTTTTT
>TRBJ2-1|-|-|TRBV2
CASSENRKITYNEQFF
TGTGCCAGCAGTGAAAACAGAAAAATAACATACAATGAGCAGTTCTTC
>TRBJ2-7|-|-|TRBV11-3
CASSPRDSEQYF
TGTGCCAGCAGCCCGCGGGACTCCGAGCAGTACTTC
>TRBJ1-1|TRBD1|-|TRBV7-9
CASSRQGSEAFF
TGTGCCAGCAGCCGACAGGGGTCTGAAGCTTTCTTT
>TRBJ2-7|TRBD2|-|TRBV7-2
CASSLGLTAGGWSEQYF
TGTGCCAGCAGCTTAGGATTAACAGCGGGAGGATGGAGCGAGCAGTACTTC
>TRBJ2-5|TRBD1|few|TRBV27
CASSPGTGEVETQYF
TGTGCCAGCAGTCCCGGGACAGGGGAGGTTGAGACCCAGTACTTC
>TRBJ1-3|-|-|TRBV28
CASSHPGAGNTIYF
TGTGCCAGTTCTCATCCGGGGGCTGGAAACACCATATATTTT
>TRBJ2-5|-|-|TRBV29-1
CSIGGAGRRETQYF
TGCAGCATCGGAGGGGCAGGGCGGCGAGAGACCCAGTACTTC
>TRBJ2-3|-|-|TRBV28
CASSGAFGTDTQYF
TGTGCCAGCAGTGGGGCTTTTGGCACAGATACGCAGTATTTT
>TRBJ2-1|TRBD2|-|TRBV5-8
CASSLGVREASTYNEQFF
TGTGCCAGCAGCTTGGGTGTGCGGGAGGCTTCTACCTACAATGAGCAGTTCTTC
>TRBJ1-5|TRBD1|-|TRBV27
CASSTGQGSNQPQHF
TGTGCCAGCAGTACCGGACAGGGTAGCAATCAGCCCCAGCATTTT
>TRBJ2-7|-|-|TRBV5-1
CASSLAVGVAYEQYF
TGCGCCAGCAGCTTGGCGGTCGGGGTGGCCTACGAGCAGTACTTC
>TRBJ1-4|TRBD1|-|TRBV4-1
CASSPGTGAEKLFF
TGCGCCAGCAGCCCCGGGACAGGGGCAGAAAAACTGTTTTTT
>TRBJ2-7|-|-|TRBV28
CASSLAVGPRRSSYEQYF
TGTGCCAGCAGTTTGGCGGTCGGCCCTCGTAGGAGCTCCTACGAGCAGTACTTC
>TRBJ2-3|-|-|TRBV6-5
CASSYSGRPSTDTQYF
TGTGCCAGCAGTTACTCGGGCAGGCCGAGCACAGATACGCAGTATTTT
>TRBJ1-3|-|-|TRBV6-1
CASGQSSGNTIYF
TGTGCCAGCGGACAGAGCTCTGGAAACACCATATATTTT
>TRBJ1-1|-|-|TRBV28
CASSLIQGSEAFF
TGTGCCAGCAGTTTAATTCAGGGCTCGGAAGCTTTCTTT
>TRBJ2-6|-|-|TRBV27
CASSSYGGGSGANVLTF
TGTGCCAGCAGTTCCTACGGCGGCGGCTCTGGGGCCAACGTCCTGACTTTC
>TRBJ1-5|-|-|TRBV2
CASSDEGRSQPQHF
TGTGCCAGCAGTGATGAGGGTCGGAGTCAGCCCCAGCATTTT
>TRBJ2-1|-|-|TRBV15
CATSSGGQVDEQFF
TGTGCCACCAGCAGCGGGGGGCAAGTCGATGAGCAGTTCTTC
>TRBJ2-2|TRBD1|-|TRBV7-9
CASSPTGPGELFF
TGTGCCAGCAGCCCGACAGGGCCCGGGGAGCTGTTTTTT
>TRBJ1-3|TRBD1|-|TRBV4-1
CASSQFDRGSGNTIYF
TGCGCCAGCAGCCAATTCGACAGGGGCTCTGGAAACACCATATATTTT